This is a list of T cell receptor beta chains from one sample in a study of T cell responses to AZD1222 COVID-19 vaccine. The method was immunoSEQ multiplex PCR; TCRdb's version includes in-frame clones alone and lacks a portion of them. Here the sample spans around 120,000 clones, 75% to 90% being singletons. The sequences come from peripheral blood, collected on day 0 of AZD1222 vaccination. These receptors originate from an adult in good health. Each CDR3 is given with its conserved first and last residue. A D gene is named only where the DNA matches it firmly. The size entry is marked missing in some rows and otherwise reads once, few, many or a size class.

CASSESRSFREKLFF	TGCGCCAGCAGTGAGTCGCGAAGTTTTAGGGAAAAACTGTTTTTT	-	-	TRBV10-2	TRBJ1-4
CASSEQTFNSPLHF	TGTGCCAGCAGTGAACAGACTTTTAATTCACCCCTCCACTTT	-	-	TRBV2	TRBJ1-6
CSVEDYRDSSGNTIYF	TGCAGCGTTGAAGATTACCGGGACAGCTCTGGAAACACCATATATTTT	once	TRBD1	TRBV29-1	TRBJ1-3
CASKEGGHFQETQYF	TGCGCCAGCAAAGAGGGGGGACATTTTCAAGAGACCCAGTACTTC	-	-	TRBV10-2	TRBJ2-5
CASSLVGAGSTDTQYF	TGTGCCAGCAGCTTAGTAGGGGCGGGAAGCACAGATACGCAGTATTTT	-	-	TRBV7-2	TRBJ2-3
CASRGEYGYTF	TGCGCCAGCAGGGGGGAGTATGGCTACACCTTC	-	-	TRBV10-2	TRBJ1-2
CASSQDPIAGEQFF	TGCGCCAGCAGCCAGGACCCTATAGCGGGTGAGCAGTTCTTC	-	TRBD2	TRBV4-1	TRBJ2-1
CASSPLGAGIGEQYF	TGCGCCAGCAGCCCCCTTGGGGCAGGGATAGGGGAGCAGTACTTC	-	-	TRBV4-1	TRBJ2-7
CASSGGPTTDTQYF	TGCGCCAGCAGCGGGGGCCCGACCACAGATACGCAGTATTTT	-	-	TRBV5-1	TRBJ2-3
CATRTGGYGYTF	TGTGCCACCCGGACAGGGGGATATGGCTACACCTTC	-	TRBD1	TRBV11-1	TRBJ1-2
CASSTRTGGDYGYTF	TGCGCCAGCAGCACACGGACAGGGGGCGACTATGGCTACACCTTC	-	TRBD1	TRBV5-1	TRBJ1-2
CASSPLAGYEQYF	TGCGCCAGCAGCCCCCTTGCCGGCTACGAGCAGTACTTC	once	-	TRBV5-1	TRBJ2-7
CAISRGTGDTEAFF	TGTGCCATCAGTAGGGGTACAGGGGACACTGAAGCTTTCTTT	-	TRBD1	TRBV10-3	TRBJ1-1
CASRNTGITNYGYTF	TGTGCCAGTAGGAACACAGGCATAACTAACTATGGCTACACCTTC	-	-	TRBV19	TRBJ1-2
CASSLWTASTDTQYF	TGTGCCAGCAGTCTCTGGACAGCCAGCACAGATACGCAGTATTTT	once	-	TRBV6-6	TRBJ2-3
CASSLGDKGGTGELFF	TGCGCCAGCAGCTTGGGGGACAAGGGCGGAACCGGGGAGCTGTTTTTT	-	-	TRBV5-1	TRBJ2-2
CASTFLGRSSYEQYF	TGTGCCAGCACGTTCCTGGGCAGGTCATCCTACGAGCAGTACTTC	few	-	TRBV6-5	TRBJ2-7
CASRDTSGRRDTQYF	TGTGCCAGCAGGGATACTAGCGGGAGAAGAGATACGCAGTATTTT	-	TRBD2	TRBV7-3	TRBJ2-3
CAWSVRRGERGYTF	TGTGCCTGGAGTGTACGGAGGGGAGAACGTGGCTACACCTTC	-	-	TRBV30	TRBJ1-2
CASSRAGNQPQHF	TGTGCCAGCAGCAGGGCAGGCAATCAGCCCCAGCATTTT	-	-	TRBV7-8	TRBJ1-5
CASSQGQGRQPQHF	TGTGCCAGCAGCCAAGGGCAGGGAAGGCAGCCCCAGCATTTT	-	-	TRBV7-2	TRBJ1-5
CATRSLSGGPTDTQYF	TGTGCCACCAGGAGTTTGAGCGGGGGCCCCACAGATACGCAGTATTTT	-	TRBD2	TRBV15	TRBJ2-3
CAWSGAPPDTQYF	TGTGCCTGGAGTGGGGCCCCCCCAGATACGCAGTATTTT	-	-	TRBV30	TRBJ2-3
CASSHRGSSQETQYF	TGTGCCAGCAGCCACCGGGGGAGTTCCCAAGAGACCCAGTACTTC	-	-	TRBV3-1/TRBV3-2	TRBJ2-5
CASSIVQAPWFAFF	TGTGCCAGTAGTATCGTACAGGCGCCTTGGTTTGCTTTCTTT	once	-	TRBV19	TRBJ1-1
CASSYGGGTGELFF	TGTGCCAGCAGTTACGGCGGGGGAACCGGGGAGCTGTTTTTT	few	TRBD2	TRBV6-5	TRBJ2-2
CSVGIIGGANTEAFF	TGCAGCGTTGGAATCATTGGGGGCGCGAACACTGAAGCTTTCTTT	-	-	TRBV29-1	TRBJ1-1
CATSGQGIRQPQHF	TGTGCCACCAGCGGACAGGGAATCCGACAGCCCCAGCATTTT	-	TRBD1	TRBV15	TRBJ1-5
CASSPGVPGGNSPLHF	TGTGCCAGCTCACCAGGGGTCCCTGGGGGGAATTCACCCCTCCACTTT	-	-	TRBV18	TRBJ1-6
CASSARGAGIEQYF	TGTGCCAGCAGCGCCCGGGGAGCCGGGATCGAGCAGTACTTC	-	-	TRBV11-2	TRBJ2-7
CASSKGTGGLAGELFF	TGTGCCAGCAGCAAAGGGACAGGGGGATTGGCCGGGGAGCTGTTTTTT	once	TRBD1	TRBV7-6	TRBJ2-2
CATSDFSDTQYF	TGTGCCACCAGTGATTTTTCAGATACGCAGTATTTT	-	-	TRBV24-1	TRBJ2-3
CASKNSWQVNTGELFF	TGTGCCAGTAAAAATTCCTGGCAGGTAAACACCGGGGAGCTGTTTTTT	-	-	TRBV19	TRBJ2-2
CASSPTYRGTEAFF	TGTGCCAGCAGCCCTACCTACAGGGGGACTGAAGCTTTCTTT	-	TRBD1	TRBV3-1/TRBV3-2	TRBJ1-1
CASSLWTALYDTQYF	TGTGCCAGCAGCTTATGGACAGCTCTTTATGATACGCAGTATTTT	-	-	TRBV7-2	TRBJ2-3
CAWSVGREGRSYEQYF	TGTGCCTGGAGTGTCGGGCGGGAGGGCCGATCCTACGAGCAGTACTTC	-	TRBD2	TRBV30	TRBJ2-7
CATSSRPGQGAANEKLFF	TGTGCCACCAGCTCGAGGCCGGGACAGGGAGCAGCTAATGAAAAACTGTTTTTT	-	TRBD1	TRBV24-1	TRBJ1-4
CAIRRDLSDEQFF	TGTGCCATCAGGAGAGACTTGAGCGATGAGCAGTTCTTC	once	-	TRBV10-3	TRBJ2-1
CASRATDYSGNTIYF	TGCGCCAGCAGAGCGACAGACTACTCTGGAAACACCATATATTTT	-	-	TRBV10-2	TRBJ1-3
CASSPLSTDTQYF	TGTGCCAGCAGCCCTCTTAGCACAGATACGCAGTATTTT	-	-	TRBV9	TRBJ2-3
CASSLNMQGGYTF	TGTGCCAGCAGCTTAAATATGCAGGGCGGCTACACCTTC	-	-	TRBV7-3	TRBJ1-2
CASSPFTNEKLFF	TGTGCCAGCAGCCCCTTTACGAATGAAAAACTGTTTTTT	-	-	TRBV7-2	TRBJ1-4
CAWSVSVVNTIYF	TGTGCCTGGAGTGTATCAGTGGTAAACACCATATATTTT	-	-	TRBV30	TRBJ1-3
CASSSLRGQGISYEQYF	TGTGCCAGCAGCTCGCTAAGGGGACAGGGGATATCCTACGAGCAGTACTTC	-	TRBD1	TRBV11-3	TRBJ2-7
CASSLPAGYEQYF	TGTGCCAGCAGCTTACCAGCCGGCTACGAGCAGTACTTC	-	-	TRBV7-2	TRBJ2-7
CASSIFGGVSTYGYTF	TGTGCCAGCAGCATTTTTGGCGGGGTTTCGACCTATGGCTACACCTTC	-	-	TRBV6-2/TRBV6-3	TRBJ1-2
CATSQGAGEAFF	TGTGCCACCAGCCAGGGGGCAGGTGAAGCTTTCTTT	once	TRBD1	TRBV24-1	TRBJ1-1
CSVEGSPSSSYEQYF	TGCAGCGTTGAGGGCAGCCCTTCTTCCTCCTACGAGCAGTACTTC	-	-	TRBV29-1	TRBJ2-7
CASSREIGTGFYEQYF	TGTGCCAGCAGCAGGGAAATCGGGACAGGGTTTTACGAGCAGTACTTC	-	TRBD1	TRBV14	TRBJ2-7
CASRGGRLNTEAFF	TGTGCCTCAAGGGGGGGGCGGTTGAACACTGAAGCTTTCTTT	-	-	TRBV30	TRBJ1-1
CASRNRGWTEAFF	TGTGCCAGTAGAAACAGGGGTTGGACTGAAGCTTTCTTT	-	TRBD1	TRBV19	TRBJ1-1
CASSQEHYGYTF	TGTGCCAGCAGCCAAGAGCACTATGGCTACACCTTC	-	-	TRBV4-2	TRBJ1-2
CASSYGRGHQRDTQYF	TGTGCCAGCAGTTACGGTCGGGGACATCAACGAGATACGCAGTATTTT	-	-	TRBV6-2/TRBV6-3	TRBJ2-3
CASSDRNLRTGELFF	TGCGCCAGTTCCGACAGAAACCTTCGAACCGGGGAGCTGTTTTTT	-	-	TRBV5-1	TRBJ2-2